This T cell receptor beta chain appears in the sequencing data of a study of post-analysis software for immune sequencing data. Study background: Several disease courses (relapsing-remitting, secondary progressive and progressive-relapsing) of multiple sclerosis were included.

Of note for this clonotype: The target antigen is unknown.

Losses at the gene ends were 2 bases for V and 6 bases for J; bases not matched to a gene: 12. Germline CDR1 MNHEY, CDR2 SVGAGI. The CDR3 has 17 amino acids. Unique-molecular-identifier-tagged TCR beta cDNA libraries were used. About 500,000 cDNA molecules came from around 1 to 10 million T cells. TCRdb fed the PCR reads into MiXCR, producing one record per CDR3 protein. The table includes about 430,000 distinct CDR3 sequences, about 40% detected once. Study outcomes and limitations: A few TRBV segments (TRBV5-6, TRBV5-1 and TRBV20-1 among them) occurred more frequently in patients than in controls. People with multiple sclerosis had a significantly lower normalized Chao1 diversity than controls did.

Sample: blood. The chain couples TRBV6-5 to TRBJ1-2; 10 bases agree with TRBD1. This clonotype was obtained from a girl aged 2 to 9 with multiple sclerosis. This CDR3 reads CASSYAGTGASRNGYTF. The CDR3 region has the DNA TGTGCCAGCAGTTACGCTGGGACAGGGGCCAGTCGGAATGGCTACACCTTC.